A selection of T cell receptor beta chains follows, all from one sample in a study of blood T cell repertoires in COVID-19. The data were produced by immunoSEQ multiplex PCR, yet TCRdb's version contains in-frame clones alone and is incomplete. The table has about 380,000 clones, roughly nine tenths seen once. Sequenced input: PBMCs or T cells enriched from blood (not recorded which). The receptor source for this set is a woman aged 25-40 years who had recovered from COVID-19. The CDR3 runs from the conserved cysteine through the conserved F or W. Fields, in order: J gene, D gene, CDR3 length, clone size, V gene, CDR3 DNA, CDR3 protein. A D gene is named only where the DNA matches it firmly. Expanded clones are given a class, and other clones once, few, many or no size at all.

TRBJ1-5,-,12,few,TRBV2,TGTGCCAGCGGGCAACTCAATCAGCCCCAGCATTTT,CASGQLNQPQHF
TRBJ1-5,TRBD1,14,-,TRBV5-8,TGTGCCAGCAGCCAGGACAGGGGGAGGCAGCCCCAGCATTTT,CASSQDRGRQPQHF
TRBJ1-4,TRBD1,14,-,TRBV10-3,TGTGCCATCAGCGCGACAGGGGGCAATGAAAAACTGTTTTTT,CAISATGGNEKLFF
TRBJ2-4,-,13,once,TRBV5-1,TGCGCCAGCAGCTTAACATTTCAAAACATTCAGTACTTC,CASSLTFQNIQYF
TRBJ1-2,TRBD1,16,-,TRBV6-5,TGTGCCAGCAGTTCAAGACAGGGACCGACTAACTATGGCTACACCTTC,CASSSRQGPTNYGYTF
TRBJ1-6,TRBD1,14,once,TRBV5-4,TGTGCCAGCAGCCATCAGGACAGGGGATCACCCCTCCACTTT,CASSHQDRGSPLHF
TRBJ1-2,TRBD1,15,-,TRBV27,TGTGCCAGCAGTTTAGCTCCGGGACAGTACTATGGCTACACCTTC,CASSLAPGQYYGYTF
TRBJ2-1,TRBD2,15,few,TRBV6-4,TGTGCCAGCAGTGTCGGGGAGGGGCCCTACAATGAGCAGTTCTTC,CASSVGEGPYNEQFF
TRBJ1-2,-,13,-,TRBV24-1,TGTGCCACCAGTTCTCGGGGGACGACTGGCTACACCTTC,CATSSRGTTGYTF
TRBJ2-3,-,15,-,TRBV21-1,TGTGCCAGCAGCAACGGTAGCGTTGGCACAGATACGCAGTATTTT,CASSNGSVGTDTQYF
TRBJ2-6,-,15,-,TRBV2,TGTGCCAGCAGTGAACCGGGGTACGGGGCCAACGTCCTGACTTTC,CASSEPGYGANVLTF
TRBJ1-5,-,16,-,TRBV21-1,TGTGCCAGCAGCAAAGGGGACAGTCCTTCTAATCAGCCCCAGCATTTT,CASSKGDSPSNQPQHF
TRBJ2-3,TRBD2,20,-,TRBV10-3,TGTGCCATCAGTGAGACCTTTCCCCGACTAGCGGGAGCTGGTACAGATACGCAGTATTTT,CAISETFPRLAGAGTDTQYF
TRBJ2-3,TRBD1,15,-,TRBV18,TGTGCCAGCTCAGGGGACAGGGGGATCAAAGATACGCAGTATTTT,CASSGDRGIKDTQYF
TRBJ2-7,TRBD1,10,-,TRBV5-1,TGCGCCAGCACAACAGGGGTTCGGTACTTC,CASTTGVRYF
TRBJ1-1,-,13,few,TRBV7-2,TGTGCCAGCAGCTTACCGGGTGCAGGGGTGGCTTTCTTT,CASSLPGAGVAFF
TRBJ2-7,-,13,-,TRBV18,TGTGCCAGCTCACCAGGGGGGTCGTCCGAGCAGTACTTC,CASSPGGSSEQYF
TRBJ2-7,TRBD1,16,-,TRBV28,TGTGCCAGCAGTTCATCACCCGGGACAGGGGGGAGAGAGCAGTACTTC,CASSSSPGTGGREQYF
TRBJ1-5,TRBD1,16,-,TRBV30,TGTGCCTGGAGTACAGGGGGCAGCCCTGCCAATCAGCCCCAGCATTTT,CAWSTGGSPANQPQHF
TRBJ2-7,TRBD2,14,-,TRBV6-5,TGTGCCAGCAGTCAAAGGCTAGCGGGTTACGAGCAGTACTTC,CASSQRLAGYEQYF
TRBJ2-1,-,16,once,TRBV7-8,TGTGCCAGCAGCTTAGGCGCCTCAACTTATTACAATGAGCAGTTCTTC,CASSLGASTYYNEQFF
TRBJ1-1,-,15,-,TRBV27,TGTGCCAGCAGTTTAGGGCCAGACCCGGGAACTGAAGCTTTCTTT,CASSLGPDPGTEAFF
TRBJ1-2,-,13,once,TRBV28,TGTGCCAGCAGTTACAAGAACAACTATGGCTACACCTTC,CASSYKNNYGYTF
TRBJ2-1,TRBD2,14,-,TRBV28,TGTGCCAGCAGTTTACTAGCGGAATACAATGAGCAGTTCTTC,CASSLLAEYNEQFF
TRBJ1-2,-,13,-,TRBV11-2,TGTGCCAGCAGCTTATCCCAGGACTATGGCTACACCTTC,CASSLSQDYGYTF
TRBJ2-7,TRBD2,18,-,TRBV3-1/TRBV3-2,TGTGCCAGCAGCCCAGGACCCCCGGGACTAGCGGGTGCAGGCGAGCAGTACTTC,CASSPGPPGLAGAGEQYF
TRBJ2-2,-,12,-,TRBV28,TGTGCCAGCAGTTTTGAGGGCGGGGAGCTGTTTTTT,CASSFEGGELFF
TRBJ1-5,-,15,-,TRBV6-1,TGTGCCAGCAGTGAAGCGGGGCAGAATAATCAGCCCCAGCATTTT,CASSEAGQNNQPQHF
TRBJ2-4,-,16,-,TRBV18,TGTGCCAGCTCACCACCGGGTGGGAGGTCCAAAAACATTCAGTACTTC,CASSPPGGRSKNIQYF
TRBJ2-2,TRBD1,16,-,TRBV18,TGTGCCAGCTCACGAAGACAGGGGGAGAACACCGGGGAGCTGTTTTTT,CASSRRQGENTGELFF
TRBJ2-1,TRBD2,15,-,TRBV5-5,TGTGCCAGCAGCATAACTAGCGGGGTCGAGAATGAGCAGTTCTTC,CASSITSGVENEQFF
TRBJ1-2,-,14,-,TRBV16,TGTGCCAGCAGCCAATCCACAGTGAACTATGGCTACACCTTC,CASSQSTVNYGYTF
TRBJ1-2,TRBD1,15,-,TRBV9,TGTGCCAGCAGCGTAGCGTACAGGGGGTTCAATGGCTACACCTTC,CASSVAYRGFNGYTF
TRBJ2-7,-,13,-,TRBV11-2,TGTGCCAGCAGCTTTCCTAGCTCCTACGAGCAGTACTTC,CASSFPSSYEQYF
TRBJ1-1,TRBD1,15,-,TRBV5-5,TGTGCCAGCAGCTTGGTTGGGACAGGGGACACTGAAGCTTTCTTT,CASSLVGTGDTEAFF
TRBJ2-1,TRBD2,13,-,TRBV25-1,TGTGCCACCCTGGGACTAGCGGCCAATGAGCAGTTCTTC,CATLGLAANEQFF
TRBJ2-1,TRBD2,16,-,TRBV9,TGTGCCAGCAGCGTAGACCCAGCGGGAGGTGACAATGAGCAGTTCTTC,CASSVDPAGGDNEQFF
TRBJ1-5,-,15,-,TRBV5-5,TGTGCCAGCAGCTTACCGGGAGAGGGCAATCAGCCCCAGCATTTT,CASSLPGEGNQPQHF
TRBJ2-5,-,13,-,TRBV24-1,TGTGCCACCAGTGATTTTAGGGGGGAGACCCAGTACTTC,CATSDFRGETQYF
TRBJ2-2,-,16,once,TRBV9,TGTGCCAGCAGCGTGGCAGGGGTTACGAACACCGGGGAGCTGTTTTTT,CASSVAGVTNTGELFF
TRBJ2-1,TRBD2,15,once,TRBV27,TGTGCCAGCAGTGCCGACGGGACTAGCTACAATGAGCAGTTCTTC,CASSADGTSYNEQFF
TRBJ2-7,TRBD2,15,-,TRBV7-2,TGTGCCAGCAGGTCGCGGACTAGCGGGAGGCACGAGCAGTACTTC,CASRSRTSGRHEQYF